This note documents a single T cell receptor beta chain sequence. The CDR3 is 16 residues long. Looked up from germline, CDR1 is LNHDA and CDR2 is SQIVND (reference sequence). V shed 6 bases and J 3 bases; nucleotides not matched to a gene: 6. The repertoire was sequenced with immunoSEQ multiplex PCR; TCRdb's copy has only in-frame clones and lacks some. The data show 150,000 to 200,000 clones, roughly 89% seen once. This entry belongs to a study of blood T cell repertoires in COVID-19. Turning to the study itself: Collection of acute and convalescent COVID-19 samples took place in the United States, Italy and Spain.

Sequenced: peripheral blood. This sequence originates from a man between 40 and 49 years old with acute or convalescent COVID-19. The chain is built from TRBV19 and TRBJ2-1, with 12 bases that match TRBD2. CDR3 coding DNA: TGTGCCAGTAGCGAAAGGACTAGCGGGGACTACAATGAGCAGTTCTTC. This translates into CASSERTSGDYNEQFF.